The 27 T cell receptor beta chains listed next were all sequenced from one sample in a study of OX40 agonist ivuxolimab in advanced cancers. Using immunoSEQ multiplex PCR, the repertoire was profiled, and TCRdb retains in-frame clones only, with some absent. The sample carries about 46,000 clones, approximately 85% recorded once. The material sequenced was CD4+ or CD8+ T cells sorted from blood, taken in a trial of the OX40 agonist ivuxolimab. The receptors derive from an adult with an advanced solid tumor such as melanoma, head and neck, liver or kidney cancer.

The chain recombines TRBV13 with TRBJ2-2; 8 nucleotides align to TRBD2. This CDR3 is 16 amino acids long. Germline CDR1 is PRHDT and CDR2 is FYEKMQ (reference sequence). V shed 3 bases and J 4 bases; nucleotides not matched to a gene: 7. CDR3 sequence: CASSFPPAGGTGELFF. The CDR3 DNA reads TGTGCCAGCAGCTTTCCCCCGGCGGGGGGCACCGGGGAGCTGTTTTTT.

With respect to this clone: The sample holds other DNA sequences that translate to the same CDR3. The chain recombines TRBV5-1 with TRBJ2-2; TRBD2 matches at 10 bases. CDR3 length equals 15 residues. Trimming at V came to 1 base and at J to 5 bases, leaving 2 bases not matched to a gene. The germline V gene encodes CDR1 SGHRS and CDR2 YFSETQ. The CDR3 region is CASSLTSGETGELFF. The CDR3 DNA is TGCGCCAGCAGCTTGACTAGCGGGGAGACCGGGGAGCTGTTTTTT.

CDR3 protein: CASSYSTGGADTQYF. The DNA of the CDR3 is TGTGCCAGCAGTTACTCGACAGGGGGAGCGGATACGCAGTATTTT. V is TRBV6-5 and J is TRBJ2-3; 9 bases are a match to TRBD1. Germline CDR1 is MNHEY and CDR2 is SVGAGI. The ends lost 0 bases at V and 6 bases at J; junction bases unmatched: 4. This CDR3 has 15 residues.

The rearrangement joins TRBV5-4 to TRBJ2-7; D unresolved. Per the germline V gene, CDR1 is SGHNT and CDR2 is YYREEE (reference sequence). Trimming stripped 2 bases from V and 2 bases from J, with 2 bases between. This CDR3 comprises 11 residues. CDR3 residues: CASSFAYEQYF. The CDR3 DNA reads TGTGCCAGCAGCTTTGCCTACGAGCAGTACTTC.

The rearrangement uses TRBV6-6 and TRBJ2-2; D not resolved. Trimming shortened V by 4 bases and J by 1 base, and 10 bases separated the two germline ends. The CDR3 loop spans 15 amino acids. Germline V gene data show CDR1 as MNHNY and CDR2 as SVGAGI (reference sequence). CDR3 region: CASSSDWMNTGELFF. The CDR3 DNA reads TGTGCCAGCAGTTCAGACTGGATGAACACCGGGGAGCTGTTTTTT.

The rearrangement joins TRBV10-3 to TRBJ1-1, with D tentatively TRBD1 (6 bases). The CDR3 covers 15 residues. Germline V gene sequence: CDR1 ENHRY, CDR2 SYGVKD. V shed 6 bases and J shed 1 base, with 15 bases lying between them. The CDR3 sequence: CAIRAPRGENTEAFF. The CDR3 coding sequence is TGTGCCATCAGAGCCCCGAGGGGGGAGAACACTGAAGCTTTCTTT.

This chain uses TRBV6-5 with TRBJ2-1; D is undetermined. Germline CDR1 reads MNHEY; CDR2 reads SVGAGI. The CDR3 runs to 12 residues. V was clipped by 7 bases and J by 7 bases, with 11 bases between them. The CDR3 region has the DNA TGTGCCAGCATAGGGAATAGGAATGAGCAGTTCTTC. This sequence encodes CASIGNRNEQFF.

This clone was counted once. The gene calls are TRBV14 and TRBJ2-1; 9 nucleotides match TRBD2. Per germline, CDR1 SGHDN and CDR2 FVKESK. The CDR3 is 15 amino acids. V trimming: 3 bases; J trimming: 5 bases; junction bases outside the gene matches: 5. In DNA form, the CDR3 reads TGTGCCAGCAGCCAGCTAGCGGGGTATGACAATGAGCAGTTCTTC. It is translated as CASSQLAGYDNEQFF.

CDR3: CASSRKSGDTEAFF. The CDR3 nucleotides are TGTGCCAGCAGCCGGAAATCAGGGGACACTGAAGCTTTCTTT. The chain uses TRBV9 and TRBJ1-1; TRBD1 might be the D (6 bases). Germline CDR1 SGDLS, CDR2 YYNGEE. The CDR3 is 14 amino acids. Trimming removed 4 bases at V and 3 bases at J, with 13 bases between.

The chain has TRBV6-1 and TRBJ2-7, with TRBD1 identical over 7 bases. The CDR3 length is 15 residues. Germline values: CDR1 MNHNS, CDR2 SASEGT. V was clipped by 6 bases and J by 3 bases; unmatched bases: 11. The CDR3 coding sequence is TGTGCCAGCAGCAGGGTGGGACAGCAATTCTACGAGCAGTACTTC. It encodes CASSRVGQQFYEQYF.

This chain connects TRBV20-1 to TRBJ2-3; D not certain. Trimming cost V 0 bases and J 14 bases, with 12 bases left between them. CDR3 length: 11 amino acids. CDR1 is DFQATT, CDR2 SNEGSKA, per germline (reference sequence). The CDR3 nucleotides are TGCAGTGCTAGAGAAAGGCGGAGTCCGTATTTT. This sequence encodes CSARERRSPYF.

This clone was found many times. The CDR3 spells CASSYPELNTEAFF. The CDR3 DNA is TGTGCCAGCAGTTACCCCGAATTGAACACTGAAGCTTTCTTT. The chain employs TRBV6-5 and TRBJ1-1; D call uncertain. Per germline, CDR1 MNHEY and CDR2 SVGAGI. The V and J ends lost 2 bases and 0 bases respectively, with 7 bases between them. The CDR3 consists of 14 residues.

V and J are TRBV11-2 and TRBJ1-2, with 10 bases matching TRBD1. The germline gives CDR1 SGHAT, CDR2 FQNNGV. The V and J ends lost 2 bases and 6 bases, in that order; junction bases with no gene match: 6. The CDR3 spans 15 residues. CDR3 residues: CASSLWGQGRDGYTF. The CDR3, as DNA: TGTGCCAGCAGCTTATGGGGACAGGGGAGGGATGGCTACACCTTC.

This clone showed up just once. The chain has TRBV29-1 and TRBJ2-7; 8 nucleotides agree with TRBD2. J gave up 4 bases and V 5 bases, and 1 base lay outside the gene matches. The CDR3 totals 11 residues. Germline V gene data show CDR1 as SQVTM and CDR2 as ANQGSEA. CDR3 in DNA: TGCAGCGTTAGACTAGCGTACGAGCAGTACTTC. Residues: CSVRLAYEQYF.

This clone has more than one count but fewer than ten. J is TRBJ1-5 and V is TRBV29-1, with a tentative D call TRBD1 (6 bases). The CDR3 loop spans 14 amino acids. Germline V CDR1 and CDR2: SQVTM, ANQGSEA. V was clipped by 0 bases and J by 3 bases, with 9 bases between them. DNA for the CDR3: TGCAGCGTTGAAGACGGACAGTACAATCAGCCCCAGCATTTT. Protein: CSVEDGQYNQPQHF. Based on the CDR3 plus reference TRBV29-1 and TRBJ1-5, the full variable domain is SAVISQKPSRDICQRGTSLTIQCQVDSQVTMMFWYRQQPGQSLTLIATANQGSEATYESGFVIDKFPISRPNLTFSTLTVSNMSPEDSSIYLCSVEDGQYNQPQHFGDGTRLSIL.

The V and J genes are TRBV7-9 and TRBJ2-2; D gene uncertain. V dropped 6 bases and J dropped 7 bases, with 9 bases sitting between them. This CDR3 comprises 12 residues. From germline, CDR1 is SEHNR and CDR2 FQNEAQ (reference sequence). CDR3 loop: CASRATGGELFF. CDR3 in DNA: TGTGCCAGCAGGGCTACGGGCGGGGAGCTGTTTTTT.

The chain combines TRBV25-1 with TRBJ2-5; tentatively, D is TRBD1 (6 bases). Per the germline V gene, CDR1 is MGHDK and CDR2 is SYGVNS. The CDR3 is 12 amino acids. Trimming took off 6 bases at V and 2 bases at J, with 7 bases between the two ends. The CDR3 DNA reads TGTGCCAGCAGGGGACATCAAGAGACCCAGTACTTC. Its protein is CASRGHQETQYF.

This chain links TRBV10-3 with TRBJ1-2; TRBD1 might be the D (5 bases). The CDR3 has 15 amino acids. From germline, CDR1 is ENHRY and CDR2 SYGVKD. V was trimmed by 0 bases and J by 7 bases, leaving 15 bases between them. CDR3: CAISESGQEIGGYTF. The CDR3 nucleotides are TGTGCCATCAGTGAGTCAGGACAAGAGATCGGTGGCTACACCTTC.

The rearrangement joins TRBV11-3 to TRBJ1-1; D is uncertain. Germline CDR1 and CDR2: SGHNT and YENEEA. This CDR3 comprises 15 residues. V shed 0 bases and J shed 6 bases, with 14 bases lying between them. CDR3 bases: TGTGCCAGCAGCTTAGATCCCGCAAATGGAGCTGAAGCTTTCTTT. It yields the protein CASSLDPANGAEAFF.

The chain employs TRBV28 and TRBJ2-7; D remains unclear. The CDR3 sequence is 12 residues long. Trimming removed 2 bases from V and 3 bases from J, with 5 bases in between. The germline CDR1 and CDR2 sequences are MDHEN and SYDVKM. The CDR3 protein is CASSLPRYEQYF. CDR3 bases: TGTGCCAGCAGTTTACCCCGCTACGAGCAGTACTTC.

The V gene is TRBV6-6, the J gene TRBJ2-3; 10 nucleotides match TRBD2. The V segment lost 10 bases and the J segment 0 bases; nucleotides outside the gene matches: 10. Germline V CDR1 and CDR2: MNHNY, SVGAGI (reference sequence). The CDR3 sequence is 16 residues long. Here the CDR3 DNA reads TGTGCCACCGGGGATGGAGCGGGAGGGAGCACAGATACGCAGTATTTT. Protein: CATGDGAGGSTDTQYF.

The chain uses TRBV11-2 and TRBJ2-2; D uncertain. The CDR3 totals 14 residues. Germline lookup yields CDR1 SGHAT and CDR2 FQNNGV. V was cut by 0 bases and J by 1 base, with 3 bases left in between. CDR3 residues: CASSLEVNTGELFF. The CDR3, as DNA: TGTGCCAGCAGCTTAGAGGTGAACACCGGGGAGCTGTTTTTT.

This clone was seen a single time. This chain links TRBV4-1 with TRBJ2-7, with 7 nucleotides matching TRBD2. Germline V gene sequence: CDR1 MGHRA, CDR2 YSYEKL. V was clipped by 0 bases and J by 2 bases; unmatched bases: 4. The CDR3 totals 15 residues. CDR3 region: CASSQDVAGAYEQYF. The CDR3 bases are TGCGCCAGCAGCCAAGATGTGGCGGGGGCCTACGAGCAGTACTTC.

The V and J genes are TRBV10-2 and TRBJ1-4; 9 positions match TRBD1. Per germline, CDR1 WSHSY and CDR2 SAAADI. This CDR3 is 17 amino acids long. The J segment lost 0 bases and the V segment lost 7 bases, leaving 9 bases of the junction unmatched. The CDR3 sequence: CASTDRGYFATNEKLFF. DNA of the CDR3: TGCGCCAGCACCGACAGGGGGTATTTTGCAACTAATGAAAAACTGTTTTTT.

V gene TRBV29-1 combines with J gene TRBJ2-7; the D gene is possibly TRBD2 (6 bases). The CDR3 runs to 17 residues. The germline gives CDR1 SQVTM, CDR2 ANQGSEA. V was cut by 4 bases and J by 1 base, with 23 bases left in between. CDR3 nucleotides: TGCAGCGTTGTAGGGGCGGGATTCCCCACCGAGTCCTACGAGCAGTACTTC. Its protein is CSVVGAGFPTESYEQYF.

The gene calls are TRBV19 and TRBJ1-3, with D perhaps TRBD1 (5 bases). The V and J ends lost 5 bases and 2 bases respectively, with 16 bases between them. The CDR3 has 16 residues. CDR1 is LNHDA and CDR2 is SQIVND in the germline V gene (reference sequence). CDR3 DNA: TGTGCCAGTAGTTCCGGGACCCACTCCCCTGGAAACACCATATATTTT. Its translation is CASSSGTHSPGNTIYF.

CDR3 sequence: CASSPSSRGLDQPQHF. The CDR3 DNA is TGTGCCAGCAGCCCTAGCTCTAGAGGACTCGACCAGCCCCAGCATTTT. The genes are TRBV11-2 and TRBJ1-5; D gene ambiguous. Between the trimmed V and J ends, which lost 5 bases and 7 bases, there was a span of 21 bases. Per the germline V gene, CDR1 is SGHAT and CDR2 is FQNNGV. The CDR3 covers 16 residues. Full variable domain (missing parts from reference TRBV11-2 and TRBJ1-5): EAGVAQSPRYKIIEKRQSVAFWCNPISGHATLYWYQQILGQGPKLLIQFQNNGVVDDSQLPKDRFSAERLKGVDSTLKIQPAKLEDSAVYLCASSPSSRGLDQPQHFGDGTRLSIL.